Shown below are 30 T cell receptor beta chains from a single sample sequenced in a study of blood T cells in healthy people across ages. Together with a sample-barcoded 5' primer, a J-beta primer mix was included in a second PCR lasting roughly 6 to 12 cycles. TCRdb reprocessed the 5' RACE reads with MiXCR, giving one entry per CDR3 protein. The table lists just over 1 million distinct CDR3 sequences, 40% to 50% of them singletons, with over 15% in the top ten. Material: blood. These receptors all come from a woman in her sixties in good health.

This clonotype was counted only a few times. The chain links TRBV2 to TRBJ2-5; perhaps TRBD2 as D (5 bases). Germline V lookup: CDR1 SNHLY, CDR2 FYNNEI. This CDR3 spans 12 amino acids. Deletions cut 4 bases from V and 5 bases from J, with 8 bases between. The chain's CDR3 is CASSAWEETQYF. In DNA, the CDR3 is TGTGCCAGCAGTGCCTGGGAGGAGACCCAGTACTTC. Full variable domain (outside the CDR3, taken from reference TRBV2 and TRBJ2-5): EPEVTQTPSHQVTQMGQEVILRCVPISNHLYFYWYRQILGQKVEFLVSFYNNEISEKSEIFDDQFSVERPDGSNFTLKIRSTKLEDSAMYFCASSAWEETQYFGPGTRLLVL.

This clonotype was observed a few times. The chain couples TRBV20-1 to TRBJ2-1; TRBD2 agrees at 10 bases. This CDR3 spans 13 amino acids. Germline CDR1 is DFQATT and CDR2 is SNEGSKA (reference sequence). V lost 4 bases to trimming and J lost 8 bases; unmatched junction nucleotides: 5. The CDR3 coding sequence is TGCAGTGCTACCGGGACTAGCGACTATGAGCAGTTCTTC. Translating it yields CSATGTSDYEQFF.

The chain carries TRBV10-3 and TRBJ1-1, with D perhaps TRBD1 (5 bases). Germline V lookup: CDR1 ENHRY, CDR2 SYGVKD. V lost 6 bases to trimming and J lost 4 bases, with 15 bases between them. CDR3 size: 14 residues. CDR3 in amino acids: CAISASWGGTEAFF. The CDR3 region has the DNA TGTGCCATCAGCGCGAGTTGGGGCGGCACTGAAGCTTTCTTT.

In nucleotides, the CDR3 is TGCAGTGCTGGGGCAGGGGCGGTTCAAGAGACCCAGTACTTC. Translation: CSAGAGAVQETQYF. This chain joins TRBV20-1 and TRBJ2-5, with D perhaps TRBD1 (6 bases). In germline, CDR1 is DFQATT, CDR2 SNEGSKA (reference sequence). Trimming removed 5 bases at V and 2 bases at J, with 15 bases between. The CDR3 sequence is 14 residues long.

This chain connects TRBV14 to TRBJ2-7; 7 bases map to TRBD1. Germline loops: CDR1 SGHDN, CDR2 FVKESK. The CDR3 is 15 amino acids. J gave up 4 bases and V 6 bases, and 12 bases lay outside the gene matches. CDR3 bases: TGTGCCAGCAGTCTTAGCACAGGGGTGAGGTACGAGCAGTACTTC. This encodes CASSLSTGVRYEQYF.

This clonotype was counted many times. This chain links TRBV20-1 with TRBJ2-3; perhaps TRBD1 as D (6 bases). The CDR3 consists of 15 residues. The germline V gene encodes CDR1 DFQATT and CDR2 SNEGSKA (reference sequence). V lost 1 base and J lost 1, with 12 bases in between. CDR3 in amino acids: CSARVPGQGTDTQYF. CDR3 nucleotides: TGCAGTGCTAGAGTTCCGGGACAAGGCACAGATACGCAGTATTTT.

A word on this clonotype: One end of the junction varies from germline; a read error may be responsible. This chain uses TRBV14 with TRBJ2-5; no clear D. The CDR3 is 14 residues long. Germline loops: CDR1 SGHDN, CDR2 FVKESK. The CDR3 reads CASSQDFEQETRYF. Written as DNA, the CDR3 is TGTGCCAGCAGCCAAGACTTCGAGCAAGAGACCCGGTACTTC.

The chain carries TRBV4-1 and TRBJ1-1; 7 bases agree with TRBD1. CDR3 length: 14 amino acids. Germline V gene data show CDR1 as MGHRA and CDR2 as YSYEKL. With V trimmed by 2 bases and J by 1 base, 1 base remained unmatched. CDR3 nucleotide sequence: TGCGCCAGCAGCCAACAGGGGGAGAACACTGAAGCTTTCTTT. Protein: CASSQQGENTEAFF.

Concerning this clonotype itself: Relative to the germline gene, one junction end is altered; a read error may explain this. The genes are TRBV5-1 and TRBJ2-1; 10 positions agree with TRBD1. CDR1 SGHRS and CDR2 YFSETQ come from the germline V gene. This CDR3 comprises 15 residues. The CDR3: CASRRGTGAYNERFF. As DNA, the CDR3 is TGCGCCAGCAGAAGAGGGACAGGGGCTTACAATGAGCGGTTCTTC. Together with reference TRBV5-1 and TRBJ2-1, the CDR3 gives the full variable domain: KAGVTQTPRYLIKTRGQQVTLSCSPISGHRSVSWYQQTPGQGLQFLFEYFSETQRNKGNFPGRFSGRQFSNSRSEMNVSTLELGDSALYLCASRRGTGAYNERFFGPGTRLTVL.

In regard to this clonotype: Compared with germline, one end of the junction differs, possibly owing to a read error. V gene TRBV28 combines with J gene TRBJ1-4, with 8 bases fitting TRBD1. There are 15 residues in the CDR3. Germline CDR1 is MDHEN and CDR2 is SYDVKM. The CDR3 protein is CTSSLRQGRGEKLFF. DNA of the CDR3: TGTACCAGCAGTTTGCGACAGGGGCGCGGGGAAAAACTGTTTTTT.

V usage is TRBV4-1 and J usage is TRBJ2-4, with 10 bases identical to TRBD2. Gene TRBJ2-7 matches the end of the DNA better, so the J call may be wrong. CDR1 is MGHRA, CDR2 YSYEKL, per germline. This CDR3 spans 17 amino acids. The CDR3 DNA reads TGCGCCAGCAGCCAAGTTTCAGCGGGAGGGAGCTCCTACGAGCAGTACTTC. It translates to CASSQVSAGGSSYEQYF.

This chain joins TRBV6-1 and TRBJ2-3; D is perhaps TRBD2 (5 bases). The ends were cut back, 2 bases at V and 5 bases at J, with 11 bases in the middle. The CDR3 consists of 14 residues. CDR1 MNHNS and CDR2 SASEGT come from the germline V gene. The CDR3 is CASSEWLAGDTQYF. In nucleotides, the CDR3 is TGTGCCAGCAGTGAATGGCTAGCTGGAGATACGCAGTATTTT.

Notes on this clonotype: Mismatch with germline at one junction end may stem from a read error. J is TRBJ2-3 and V is TRBV10-3; the D gene is possibly TRBD2 (5 bases). CDR1 is ENHRY and CDR2 is SYGVKD in the germline V gene. There are 19 residues in the CDR3. In DNA, the CDR3 is TGTGCCACCAGTGAGTCGTTGGGGAGACTACCCAGTATCGCAGATACGCAGTATTTT. The encoded protein is CATSESLGRLPSIADTQYF.

V and J are TRBV5-6 and TRBJ2-1; D remains unclear. CDR3 size: 17 residues. Germline V gene data show CDR1 as SGHDT and CDR2 as YYEEEE. The ends were cut back, 1 base at V and 7 bases at J, with 21 bases in the middle. CDR3 DNA sequence: TGTGCCAGCAGCTTGCCCCTCGCGGAACAAATGAAGAATGAGCAGTTCTTC. This gives the protein CASSLPLAEQMKNEQFF. Looking up the rest from reference TRBV5-6 and TRBJ2-1 gives the full variable domain: DAGVTQSPTHLIKTRGQQVTLRCSPKSGHDTVSWYQQALGQGPQFIFQYYEEEERQRGNFPDRFSGHQFPNYSSELNVNALLLGDSALYLCASSLPLAEQMKNEQFFGPGTRLTVL.

V usage is TRBV20-1 and J usage is TRBJ2-7; the match to TRBD1 covers 9 bases. V shed 0 bases, J shed 4 bases, and the junction held 7 bases outside the gene matches. Germline CDR1 reads DFQATT; CDR2 reads SNEGSKA (reference sequence). The CDR3 is 15 amino acids. CDR3 nucleotides: TGCAGTGCTAGAGATCCGGGACAGGGCATTTACGAGCAGTACTTC. Residues: CSARDPGQGIYEQYF.

The chain recombines TRBV27 with TRBJ2-1; D uncertain. Germline lookup yields CDR1 MNHEY and CDR2 SMNVEV (reference sequence). Trimming cost V 3 bases and J 6 bases, with 12 bases left between them. The CDR3 spans 14 residues. CDR3 sequence (DNA): TGTGCCAGCAGTTTGACGTTTGGTGGCAATGAGCAGTTCTTC. This translates into CASSLTFGGNEQFF.

This clonotype was seen only a few times. The chain has TRBV12-3 or TRBV12-4 and TRBJ1-2; TRBD1 agrees at 9 bases. V shed 2 bases and J 6 bases; nucleotides not matched to a gene: 4. The CDR3 covers 14 residues. The CDR3: CASSLRDRVHGYTF. In DNA, the CDR3 is TGTGCCAGCAGTTTAAGGGACAGGGTTCATGGCTACACCTTC.

A single count supports this clonotype. In DNA form, the CDR3 reads TGTGCCAGCAGCTTAAGTAGAGACTCCGAGCAGTACTTC. Residues: CASSLSRDSEQYF. This chain connects TRBV11-2 to TRBJ2-5; D is unresolved. The J call may be in error: the DNA end matches TRBJ2-7 better. CDR1 SGHAT and CDR2 FQNNGV come from the germline V gene. The CDR3 is made up of 13 amino acids.

The rearrangement uses TRBV5-6 and TRBJ2-4, with D uncertain. Germline CDR1 and CDR2: SGHDT and YYEEEE. The V end was cut by 3 bases, the J end by 0 bases, with 22 bases between. The CDR3 runs to 19 residues. CDR3 sequence (DNA): TGTGCCAGCAGCTCCGCGGCGAGTTTTGGAGTTGGAGCCAAAAACATTCAGTACTTC. It translates to CASSSAASFGVGAKNIQYF.

The V and J genes are TRBV5-6 and TRBJ2-5, with D possibly being TRBD1 or TRBD2 (5 bases each). The DNA end lines up better with TRBJ2-7; the J call may be wrong. CDR3 length: 12 residues. Germline V gene lookup returns CDR1 SGHDT and CDR2 YYEEEE. The CDR3, as DNA: TGTGCCAGCAGTCGGGACGCTTACGAGCAGTACTTC. Residues: CASSRDAYEQYF.

In its sample, this clonotype was seen a few times. The gene calls are TRBV12-3 or TRBV12-4 and TRBJ2-4, with TRBD2 matching 10 bases. The J call is in doubt because the DNA end fits TRBJ2-7 better. The CDR3 is 18 amino acids. The CDR3 coding sequence is TGTGCCAGCAGCTCGACAACCGGGACTAGCGTCTTTCGCTACGAGCAGTACTTC. Encoded protein: CASSSTTGTSVFRYEQYF.

This clonotype turned up a few times. V and J are TRBV20-1 and TRBJ1-5, with 7 bases lining up with TRBD1. J was trimmed by 4 bases and V by 0 bases; bases with no gene match: 6. The CDR3 is 15 amino acids. Per the germline V gene, CDR1 is DFQATT and CDR2 is SNEGSKA (reference sequence). CDR3 nucleotide sequence: TGCAGTGCTAGAGATGGGACAGACAATAATCAGCCCCAGCATTTT. Translated: CSARDGTDNNQPQHF.

V and J are TRBV28 and TRBJ2-3; the D call may be TRBD1 or TRBD2 (5 bases each). The V gene lost 2 bases and the J gene lost 1 base, with 22 bases spanning the gap. CDR1 is MDHEN and CDR2 is SYDVKM in the germline V gene. The length of the CDR3 is 19 residues. This CDR3 is CASSLNFLGTYARTDTQYF. CDR3 in DNA: TGTGCCAGCAGTTTAAATTTCTTAGGGACCTACGCCCGCACAGATACGCAGTATTTT. Looking up the rest from reference TRBV28 and TRBJ2-3 gives the full variable domain: DVKVTQSSRYLVKRTGEKVFLECVQDMDHENMFWYRQDPGLGLRLIYFSYDVKMKEKGDIPEGYSVSREKKERFSLILESASTNQTSMYLCASSLNFLGTYARTDTQYFGPGTRLTVL.

The rearrangement links TRBV28 to TRBJ1-1, with 7 bases lining up with TRBD1. V dropped 1 base and J dropped 11; count of bases not matched to a gene: 13. The CDR3 totals 15 residues. Germline V gives CDR1 MDHEN, CDR2 SYDVKM. CDR3 loop: CASSLFVGGRRGAFF. CDR3 nucleotide sequence: TGTGCCAGCAGTTTATTTGTAGGGGGCCGGCGGGGCGCTTTCTTT.

The CDR3 protein is CASKNSGSDNEQFF. The CDR3, as DNA: TGCGCCAGCAAGAATAGCGGGAGCGACAATGAGCAGTTCTTC. The chain combines TRBV5-1 with TRBJ2-1; TRBD2 matches 9 bases. Germline V CDR1 and CDR2: SGHRS, YFSETQ. The V and J ends lost 6 bases and 5 bases, in that order; junction bases with no gene match: 6. This CDR3 contains 14 residues.

This chain links TRBV7-9 with TRBJ2-7; 10 bases map to TRBD2. Germline assignment: CDR1 SEHNR and CDR2 FQNEAQ (reference sequence). This CDR3 is 17 amino acids long. The V gene end was trimmed by 4 bases and the J gene end by 7 bases; junction bases not matched to a gene: 16. The CDR3 loop is CASSSPSSGSNTREQYF. The CDR3 region has the DNA TGTGCCAGCAGCTCTCCGTCTAGCGGGAGTAATACTCGGGAGCAGTACTTC. Full variable domain (remainder filled in from reference TRBV7-9 and TRBJ2-7): DTGVSQNPRHKITKRGQNVTFRCDPISEHNRLYWYRQTLGQGPEFLTYFQNEAQLEKSRLLSDRFSAERPKGSFSTLEIQRTEQGDSAMYLCASSSPSSGSNTREQYFGPGTRLTVT.

The V call is TRBV5-4, the J call TRBJ2-7; TRBD1 matches at 7 bases. CDR3 length equals 13 residues. V lost 5 bases to trimming and J lost 6 bases; unmatched junction nucleotides: 8. From germline, CDR1 is SGHNT and CDR2 YYREEE (reference sequence). The CDR3 nucleotides are TGTGCCAGCAGGGATGGGACAGATGGCGAGCAGTACTTC. It is translated as CASRDGTDGEQYF.

J is TRBJ2-1 and V is TRBV2, with 8 bases identical to TRBD2. CDR3 length equals 15 residues. Trimming cost V 8 bases and J 2 bases; bases outside gene matches: 8. Germline CDR1 SNHLY, CDR2 FYNNEI. CDR3 amino acids: CASSGTRGPYNEQFF. In nucleotides, the CDR3 is TGTGCCAGCTCCGGGACTAGGGGCCCCTACAATGAGCAGTTCTTC.

This clonotype has more than one count but fewer than ten. Being one base from a much bigger clone, this may be a read error. V is TRBV20-1 and J is TRBJ2-1; TRBD1 matches at 8 bases. The DNA matches TRBJ2-7 better at its end, which makes the J call doubtful. Germline V gives CDR1 DFQATT, CDR2 SNEGSKA (reference sequence). This CDR3 is 14 amino acids long. This CDR3 reads CSGAGQDSYNEQYF. DNA of the CDR3: TGCAGTGGCGCGGGACAGGACTCCTACAATGAGCAGTACTTC.

The chain couples TRBV29-1 to TRBJ1-1; no clear D. In germline, CDR1 is SQVTM, CDR2 ANQGSEA. The CDR3 runs to 9 residues. With 4 bases removed from V and 11 bases from J, the gap between germline ends came to 8 bases. CDR3 in DNA: TGCAGCGTTGTCCCCGGGGCTTTCTTT. The encoded protein is CSVVPGAFF.